The clone carrying this T cell receptor beta chain was detected many times. Its antigen is unknown. This CDR3 contains 14 residues. Germline assignment: CDR1 SGDLS and CDR2 YYNGEE. V dropped 3 bases and J dropped 4 bases, with 13 bases sitting between them. The entry originates in a study of early T cells in non-severe SARS-CoV-2 infection. Whole-study results and caveats: A preference for anti-spike CD8 responses marked VDJdb matching, which missed private and CD4 specificities.

Individual cDNA molecules carried attached unique molecular identifiers. TCRdb analysed the 5' RACE reads with MiXCR anew, one entry per CDR3 protein. Of some 50,000 distinct CDR3 sequences listed, around 8.4% were seen once; the top ten hold 4.2%. The receptor was derived from an adult who was a healthcare worker with PCR-confirmed SARS-CoV-2 infection or an uninfected control (not recorded which). This chain links TRBV9 with TRBJ1-1, with unresolved D. Sequencing input: whole blood. CDR3 loop: CASSGSPGGTEAFF. The CDR3 nucleotides read TGTGCCAGCAGCGGGTCCCCCGGTGGCACTGAAGCTTTCTTT.